Listed below are T cell receptor beta chains from one sample, sequenced in a study of blood T cell repertoires in COVID-19. Data came from immunoSEQ multiplex PCR; TCRdb stores just in-frame clones and leaves some out. This sample has about 24,000 clones, with approximately 88% found just once. The sequencing sample was made of peripheral blood. These receptors were obtained from a woman between 65 and 79 years old with active COVID-19. Each CDR3 is given with its conserved first and last residue. A D gene is named only where the DNA matches it firmly. A row's size may be missing; if present it is once, few, many or a size class.

>NA|20|TRBD1|TRBJ2-3|TRBV14
TGTGCCAGCAGCCAATACCCTTACAGGGGACGAAATCAACGCACAGATACGCAGTATTTT
CASSQYPYRGRNQRTDTQYF
>NA|13|NA|TRBJ1-1|TRBV10-3
TGTGCCATCAGTGAGTCGAGAGGAACTGAAGCTTTCTTT
CAISESRGTEAFF
>NA|15|NA|TRBJ2-7|TRBV6-5
TGTGCCAGCAGTAAGGCGCGGGGATCGCCCTACGAGCAGTACTTC
CASSKARGSPYEQYF
>NA|16|NA|TRBJ1-4|TRBV4-2
TGTGCCAGCAGCCACCCCGGAGGTTCAACTAATGAAAAACTGTTTTTT
CASSHPGGSTNEKLFF
>NA|14|TRBD1|TRBJ1-1|TRBV7-2
TGTGCCAGCAGCTTCCAGGGGGGCGTCACTGAAGCTTTCTTT
CASSFQGGVTEAFF
>NA|16|NA|TRBJ2-6|TRBV29-1
TGCAGCGTTGCTAGGGACATCAACTCTGGGGCCAACGTCCTGACTTTC
CSVARDINSGANVLTF
>NA|15|NA|TRBJ2-3|TRBV7-2
TGTGCCAGCAGCTTACAGGGTGGGAGCACAGATACGCAGTATTTT
CASSLQGGSTDTQYF
>NA|11|NA|TRBJ2-7|TRBV5-6
TGTGCCAGCAGCTTGTCCAGCGAGCAGTACTTC
CASSLSSEQYF
>NA|13|NA|TRBJ2-5|TRBV18
TGTGCCAGCTCACCTAGCGGAAAAGAGACCCAGTACTTC
CASSPSGKETQYF
>NA|14|NA|TRBJ1-2|TRBV2
TGTGCCAGCAGTGAAGTTGGGGGGACCTATGGCTACACCTTC
CASSEVGGTYGYTF
>NA|16|TRBD2|TRBJ2-7|TRBV5-1
TGCGCCAGCAGCCGAACGACTAGCGGGGGTGCGGGGGAGCAGTACTTC
CASSRTTSGGAGEQYF
>NA|15|TRBD1|TRBJ1-6|TRBV19
TGTGCCAGTAGGCGAACAGGGGACCAGCATTCACCCCTCCACTTT
CASRRTGDQHSPLHF
>once|19|TRBD2|TRBJ2-5|TRBV7-3
TGTGCCAGCAGCTTATCCCCCTTTGGCCTAGCGGGGGGGCTAGAGACCCAGTACTTC
CASSLSPFGLAGGLETQYF
>NA|16|TRBD2|TRBJ2-7|TRBV7-2
TGTGCCAGCAGCTTAGCCGTAAGGACTAGAAGTGGCGAGCAGTACTTC
CASSLAVRTRSGEQYF
>NA|15|NA|TRBJ2-2|TRBV9
TGTGCCAGCAGCGCCGGGACTTGGAACACCGGGGAGCTGTTTTTT
CASSAGTWNTGELFF
>NA|15|NA|TRBJ1-2|TRBV18
TGTGCCAGCTCACCCTATCAGGGCAGGAACTATGGCTACACCTTC
CASSPYQGRNYGYTF
>NA|16|TRBD2|TRBJ2-7|TRBV6-2/TRBV6-3
TGTGCCAGCAGTTCCCCAACGCGGGGGTTGGCCTACGAGCAGTACTTC
CASSSPTRGLAYEQYF
>NA|13|NA|TRBJ2-3|TRBV25-1
TGTGCCAGCAGCGCCTGGGTTGTAGCTACGCAGTATTTT
CASSAWVVATQYF
>NA|16|NA|TRBJ2-7|TRBV11-2
TGTGCCAGCAGCCGTTTCGGGGGATCAAGCTCCTACGAGCAGTACTTC
CASSRFGGSSSYEQYF
>NA|16|TRBD2|TRBJ2-3|TRBV9
TGTGCCAGCAGCGTAGCCGGGAGGGAGTTCGCAGATACGCAGTATTTT
CASSVAGREFADTQYF